Listed below are T cell receptor beta chains from one sample, sequenced in a study of blood T cell repertoires in COVID-19. TCRdb's table, derived via immunoSEQ multiplex PCR, lists solely in-frame clones and lacks some. The table records some 400,000 clones, 87% of them present only once. Material for sequencing was peripheral blood. These receptors were obtained from a woman in her 30s with COVID-19, enrolled during active disease. Each CDR3 is given with its conserved first and last residue. Fields, in order: J gene, clone size, D gene, V gene, CDR3 protein, CDR3 DNA. The D gene is left open where the match is weak. Clone size, where shown, is once, few, many, or a class for clones that have expanded.

>TRBJ2-1|NA|TRBD2|TRBV10-1
CASSDPTSGRSNEQFF
TGCGCCAGCAGTGACCCGACTAGCGGGAGAAGCAATGAGCAGTTCTTC
>TRBJ1-4|NA|NA|TRBV2
CASSDGGTGEKLFF
TGTGCCAGCAGTGATGGGGGCACCGGTGAAAAACTGTTTTTT
>TRBJ2-1|NA|NA|TRBV19
CASSALMARDEQFF
TGTGCCAGTAGTGCCCTAATGGCACGGGATGAGCAGTTCTTC
>TRBJ2-5|few|TRBD1|TRBV5-8
CASSSPDRGLGGETQYF
TGTGCCAGCAGCTCCCCCGACAGGGGCCTAGGGGGAGAGACCCAGTACTTC
>TRBJ1-1|NA|NA|TRBV3-1/TRBV3-2
CASSQDNGATEAFF
TGTGCCAGCAGCCAAGATAATGGGGCCACTGAAGCTTTCTTT
>TRBJ1-4|NA|NA|TRBV12-3/TRBV12-4
CASRGEANEKLFF
TGTGCCAGCCGCGGAGAAGCTAATGAAAAACTGTTTTTT
>TRBJ2-7|few|TRBD2|TRBV10-1
CASSELAGGEQYF
TGCGCCAGCAGTGAACTAGCGGGAGGCGAGCAGTACTTC
>TRBJ1-2|NA|TRBD1|TRBV2
CASRLGQVYGYTF
TGTGCCAGCAGACTGGGACAGGTCTATGGCTACACCTTC
>TRBJ2-1|NA|NA|TRBV5-3
CARSLEVLKPRNHNEQFF
TGTGCCAGAAGCCTTGAAGTACTAAAGCCCCGTAATCACAATGAGCAGTTCTTC
>TRBJ2-7|NA|NA|TRBV2
CASSDRRRYEQYF
TGTGCCAGCAGTGATCGTCGTCGGTACGAGCAGTACTTC
>TRBJ2-1|NA|TRBD2|TRBV4-1
CASSPDPREGNEQFF
TGCGCCAGCAGCCCGGACCCTAGGGAGGGCAATGAGCAGTTCTTC
>TRBJ2-3|NA|NA|TRBV29-1
CSVPPNADTQYF
TGCAGCGTCCCCCCTAACGCCGATACGCAGTATTTT
>TRBJ2-1|once|NA|TRBV4-2
CASSPLGVREQFF
TGTGCCAGCAGCCCCCTGGGAGTACGAGAGCAGTTCTTC
>TRBJ2-5|NA|TRBD2|TRBV19
CASSRREGLQETQYF
TGTGCCAGTAGTAGGCGGGAGGGCCTCCAAGAGACCCAGTACTTC
>TRBJ1-2|NA|NA|TRBV7-2
CASSLGPGYGYTF
TGTGCCAGCAGCTTAGGGCCGGGCTATGGCTACACCTTC
>TRBJ1-4|NA|NA|TRBV6-2/TRBV6-3
CASSYDRQAADEKLFF
TGTGCCAGCAGTTACGACCGGCAGGCCGCCGATGAAAAACTGTTTTTT
>TRBJ2-7|NA|NA|TRBV6-6
CASTPGLFYEQYF
TGTGCCAGCACACCGGGACTTTTTTACGAGCAGTACTTC